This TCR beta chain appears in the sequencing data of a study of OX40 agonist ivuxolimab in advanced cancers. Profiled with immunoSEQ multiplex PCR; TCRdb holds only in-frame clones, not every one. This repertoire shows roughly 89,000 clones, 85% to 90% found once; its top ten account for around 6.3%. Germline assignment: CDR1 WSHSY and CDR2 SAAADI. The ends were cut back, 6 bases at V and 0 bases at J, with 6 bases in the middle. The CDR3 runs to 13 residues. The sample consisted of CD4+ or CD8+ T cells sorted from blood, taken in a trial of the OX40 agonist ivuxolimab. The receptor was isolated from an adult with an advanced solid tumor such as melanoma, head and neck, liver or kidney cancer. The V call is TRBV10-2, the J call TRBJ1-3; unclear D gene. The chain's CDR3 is CASRESSGNTIYF. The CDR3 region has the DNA TGCGCCAGCAGGGAGAGCTCTGGAAACACCATATATTTT.